The clone carrying this T cell receptor beta chain has a handful of counts. What it binds is unknown. Per-sample PBMC isolation yielded at least 6.5 million cells. V shed 3 bases, J shed 6 bases, and the junction held 5 bases outside the gene matches. The germline gives CDR1 SGHTA, CDR2 FQGTGA. This CDR3 is 14 amino acids long. The data were obtained in a study of blood T cells in healthy people across ages. Regarding the study as a whole: TCR beta diversity was tightly associated with the proportion of naive T cells. It was held that diversity estimates obtained from one million T cells represented underestimates. As age increased, TCR beta diversity per million T cells fell in a roughly linear fashion.

Alongside a J-beta primer mix, a sample-barcoded 5' primer served in a second PCR lasting about 7 to 11 cycles. MiXCR, run by TCRdb on the 5' RACE reads, gives a single entry per CDR3 protein. The sample records about 1.8 million distinct CDR3 sequences, approximately 50% being singletons. The receptor's source is a woman between 35 and 50 years old in good health. This chain connects TRBV7-3 to TRBJ2-3, with 8 bases matching TRBD1. The sequenced material came from blood. The CDR3 is CASSFTNRGDTQYF. CDR3 nucleotide sequence: TGTGCCAGCAGCTTCACTAACAGGGGGGATACGCAGTATTTT.